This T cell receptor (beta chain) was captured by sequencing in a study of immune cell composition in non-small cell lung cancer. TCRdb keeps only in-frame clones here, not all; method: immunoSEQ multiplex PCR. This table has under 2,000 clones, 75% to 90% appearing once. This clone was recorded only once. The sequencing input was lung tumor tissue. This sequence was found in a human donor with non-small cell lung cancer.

CDR3 DNA: TGCGCCAGCAGTCGGACTAGCGGGGCAGATACGCAGTATTTT. Translated, it gives CASSRTSGADTQYF. The J gene is TRBJ2-3, the V gene TRBV5-1, with 12 positions matching TRBD2. The junction had 2 bases not matched to a gene; V was cut back by 5 bases and J by 4 bases. Germline assignment: CDR1 SGHRS and CDR2 YFSETQ. The CDR3 consists of 14 residues. The entire variable domain, with the rest obtained from reference TRBV5-1 and TRBJ2-3, is as follows: KAGVTQTPRYLIKTRGQQVTLSCSPISGHRSVSWYQQTPGQGLQFLFEYFSETQRNKGNFPGRFSGRQFSNSRSEMNVSTLELGDSALYLCASSRTSGADTQYFGPGTRLTVL.